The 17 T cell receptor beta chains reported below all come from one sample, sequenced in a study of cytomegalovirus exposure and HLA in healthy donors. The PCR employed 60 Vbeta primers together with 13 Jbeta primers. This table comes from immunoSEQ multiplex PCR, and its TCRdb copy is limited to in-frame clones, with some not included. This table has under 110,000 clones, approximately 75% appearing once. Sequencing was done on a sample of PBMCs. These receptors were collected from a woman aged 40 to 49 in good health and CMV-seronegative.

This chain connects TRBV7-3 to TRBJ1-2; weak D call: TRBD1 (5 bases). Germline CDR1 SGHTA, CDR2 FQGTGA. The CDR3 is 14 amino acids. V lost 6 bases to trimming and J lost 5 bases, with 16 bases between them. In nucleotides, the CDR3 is TGTGCCAGCAGTCCGACGGGGGAGGGATATGGCTACACCTTC. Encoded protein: CASSPTGEGYGYTF. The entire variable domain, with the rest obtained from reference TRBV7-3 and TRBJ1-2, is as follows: GAGVSQTPSNKVTEKGKYVELRCDPISGHTALYWYRQSLGQGPEFLIYFQGTGAADDSGLPNDRFFAVRPEGSVSTLKIQRTERGDSAVYLCASSPTGEGYGYTFGSGTRLTVV.

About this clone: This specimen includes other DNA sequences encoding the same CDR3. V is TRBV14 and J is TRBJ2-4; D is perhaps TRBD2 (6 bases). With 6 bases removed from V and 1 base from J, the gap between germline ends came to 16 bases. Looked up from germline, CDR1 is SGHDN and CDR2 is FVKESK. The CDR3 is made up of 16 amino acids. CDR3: CASSHQGGWAKNIQYF. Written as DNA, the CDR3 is TGTGCCAGCAGTCATCAGGGAGGTTGGGCCAAAAACATTCAGTACTTC.

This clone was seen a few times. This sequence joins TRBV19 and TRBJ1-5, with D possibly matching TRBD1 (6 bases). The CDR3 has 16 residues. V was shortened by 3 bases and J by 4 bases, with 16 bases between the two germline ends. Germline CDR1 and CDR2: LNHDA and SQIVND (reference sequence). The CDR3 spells CASSMLTGSSNQPQHF. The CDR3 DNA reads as TGTGCCAGTAGTATGTTAACAGGGTCTAGTAATCAGCCCCAGCATTTT.

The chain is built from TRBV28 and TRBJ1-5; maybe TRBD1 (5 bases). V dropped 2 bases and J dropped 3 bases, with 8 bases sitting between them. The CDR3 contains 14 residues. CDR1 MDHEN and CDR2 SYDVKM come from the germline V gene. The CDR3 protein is CASSLGGDNQPQHF. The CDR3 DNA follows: TGTGCCAGCAGTTTAGGAGGGGACAATCAGCCCCAGCATTTT.

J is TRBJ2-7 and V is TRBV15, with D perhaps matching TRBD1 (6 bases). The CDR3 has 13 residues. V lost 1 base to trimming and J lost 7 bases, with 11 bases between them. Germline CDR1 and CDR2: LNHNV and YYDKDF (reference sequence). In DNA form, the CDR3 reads TGTGCCACCAGCAGAGTGGGGGCGAGGGAGCAGTACTTC. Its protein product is CATSRVGAREQYF.

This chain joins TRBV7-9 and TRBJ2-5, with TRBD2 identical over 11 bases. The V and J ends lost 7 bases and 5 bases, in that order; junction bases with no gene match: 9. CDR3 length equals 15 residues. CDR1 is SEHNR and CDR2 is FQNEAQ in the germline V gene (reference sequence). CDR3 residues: CASTPGLAEDETQYF. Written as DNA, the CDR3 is TGTGCCAGCACCCCGGGACTAGCGGAAGATGAGACCCAGTACTTC.

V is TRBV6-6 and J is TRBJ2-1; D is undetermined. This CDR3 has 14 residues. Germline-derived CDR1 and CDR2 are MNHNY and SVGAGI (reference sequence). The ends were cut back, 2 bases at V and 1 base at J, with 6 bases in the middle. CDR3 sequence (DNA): TGTGCCAGCAGTTACGGAGCTTCCTACAATGAGCAGTTCTTC. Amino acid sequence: CASSYGASYNEQFF.

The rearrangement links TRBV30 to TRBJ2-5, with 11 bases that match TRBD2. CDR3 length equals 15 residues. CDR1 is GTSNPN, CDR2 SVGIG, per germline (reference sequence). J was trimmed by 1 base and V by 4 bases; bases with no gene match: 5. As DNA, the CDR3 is TGTGCCTGGAATCCCGGGACTAGCGGCCAAGAGACCCAGTACTTC. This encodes CAWNPGTSGQETQYF.

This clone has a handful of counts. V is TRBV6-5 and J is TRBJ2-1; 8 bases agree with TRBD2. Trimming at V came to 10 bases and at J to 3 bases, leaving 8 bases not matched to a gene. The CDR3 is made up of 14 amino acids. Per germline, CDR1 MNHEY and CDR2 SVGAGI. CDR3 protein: CATVAGGHYNEQFF. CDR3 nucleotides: TGTGCCACCGTGGCGGGAGGCCACTACAATGAGCAGTTCTTC.

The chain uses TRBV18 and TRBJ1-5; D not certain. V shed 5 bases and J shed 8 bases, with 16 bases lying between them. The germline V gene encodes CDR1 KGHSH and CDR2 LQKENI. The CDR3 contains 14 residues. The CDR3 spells CASSIVGGYEPQHF. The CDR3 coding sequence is TGTGCCAGCTCAATCGTAGGAGGGTACGAGCCCCAGCATTTT.

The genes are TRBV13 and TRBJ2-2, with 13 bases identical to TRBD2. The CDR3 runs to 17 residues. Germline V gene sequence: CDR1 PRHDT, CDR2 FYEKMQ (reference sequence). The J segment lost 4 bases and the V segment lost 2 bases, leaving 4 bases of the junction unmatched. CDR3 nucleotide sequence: TGTGCCAGCAGCTTAAGTGGACTAGCGGGAGTCACCGGGGAGCTGTTTTTT. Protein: CASSLSGLAGVTGELFF. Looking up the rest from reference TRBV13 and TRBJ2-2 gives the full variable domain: AAGVIQSPRHLIKEKRETATLKCYPIPRHDTVYWYQQGPGQDPQFLISFYEKMQSDKGSIPDRFSAQQFSDYHSELNMSSLELGDSALYFCASSLSGLAGVTGELFFGEGSRLTVL.

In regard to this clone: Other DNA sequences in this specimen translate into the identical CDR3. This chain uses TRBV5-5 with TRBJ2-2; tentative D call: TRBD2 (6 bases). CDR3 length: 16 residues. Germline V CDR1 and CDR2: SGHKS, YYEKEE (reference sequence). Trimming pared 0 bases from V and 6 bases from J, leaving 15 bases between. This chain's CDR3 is CASSLEEGFKAGELFF. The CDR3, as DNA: TGTGCCAGCAGCTTGGAGGAGGGTTTTAAAGCCGGGGAGCTGTTTTTT.

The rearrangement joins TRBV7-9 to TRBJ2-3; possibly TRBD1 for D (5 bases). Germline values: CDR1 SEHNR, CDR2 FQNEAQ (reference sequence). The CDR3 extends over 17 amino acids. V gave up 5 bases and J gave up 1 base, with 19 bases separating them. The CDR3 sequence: CASSPRFADTGTDTQYF. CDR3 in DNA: TGTGCCAGCAGCCCACGATTCGCGGACACAGGCACAGATACGCAGTATTTT.

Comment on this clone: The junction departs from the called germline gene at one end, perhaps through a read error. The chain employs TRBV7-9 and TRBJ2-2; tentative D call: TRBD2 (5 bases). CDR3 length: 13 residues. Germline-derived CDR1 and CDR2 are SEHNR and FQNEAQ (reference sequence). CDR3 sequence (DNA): TGTTCCAGCAGACGGACTGGGGCCGGGGAGCTGTTTTTT. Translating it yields CSSRRTGAGELFF.

CDR3 DNA sequence: TGTGCCAGCAGAGAAACAGGGGGCGGATCACCCCTCCACTTT. Protein sequence: CASRETGGGSPLHF. The chain links TRBV28 to TRBJ1-6; 9 nucleotides line up with TRBD1. Germline trimming cut 6 bases from V and 10 bases from J; bases unmatched to any gene: 7. CDR3 size: 14 residues. Per germline, CDR1 MDHEN and CDR2 SYDVKM.

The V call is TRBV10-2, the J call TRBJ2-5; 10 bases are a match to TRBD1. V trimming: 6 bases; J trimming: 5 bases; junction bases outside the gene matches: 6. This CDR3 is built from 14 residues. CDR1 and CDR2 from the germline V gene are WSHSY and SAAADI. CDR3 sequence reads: CASSPGQGGETQYF. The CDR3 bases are TGCGCCAGCAGCCCCGGACAGGGGGGGGAGACCCAGTACTTC.

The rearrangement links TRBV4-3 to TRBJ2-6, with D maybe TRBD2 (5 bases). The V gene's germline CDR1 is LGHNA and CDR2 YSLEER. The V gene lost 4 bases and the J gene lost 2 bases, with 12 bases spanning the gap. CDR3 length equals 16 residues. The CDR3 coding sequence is TGCGCCAGCAGCCCGCTGGGAGTTCCTGGGGCCAACGTCCTGACTTTC. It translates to CASSPLGVPGANVLTF.